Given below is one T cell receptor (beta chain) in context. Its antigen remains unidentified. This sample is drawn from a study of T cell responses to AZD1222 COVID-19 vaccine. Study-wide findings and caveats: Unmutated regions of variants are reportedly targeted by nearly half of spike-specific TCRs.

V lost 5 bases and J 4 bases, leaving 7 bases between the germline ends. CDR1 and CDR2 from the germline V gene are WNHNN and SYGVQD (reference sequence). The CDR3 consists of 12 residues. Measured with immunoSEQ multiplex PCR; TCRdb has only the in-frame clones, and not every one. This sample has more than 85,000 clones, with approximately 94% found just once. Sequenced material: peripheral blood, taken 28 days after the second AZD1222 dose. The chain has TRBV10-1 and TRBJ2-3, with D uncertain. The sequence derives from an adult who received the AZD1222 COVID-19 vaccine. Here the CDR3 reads CASSRSSDTQYF. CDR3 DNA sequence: TGCGCCAGCAGTCGGTCGTCAGATACGCAGTATTTT.